One and the same sample provided the 22 T cell receptor beta chains below, sequenced in a study of blood T cells in healthy people across ages. PCR was performed a second time for roughly 7 to 12 cycles using a sample-barcoded 5' primer and a J-beta primer mix. TCRdb re-derived calls from the 5' RACE reads in MiXCR, one entry per CDR3 protein. The data hold around 1,800,000 distinct CDR3 sequences, with around 42% observed a single time. Sequenced material: blood. These receptors originate from a human donor in good health.

This clonotype was seen a handful of times. The V gene is TRBV7-9, the J gene TRBJ2-7, with TRBD1 matching over 11 bases. Trimming removed 4 bases from V and 4 bases from J; junction bases left unmatched: 9. The CDR3 covers 16 residues. Germline V gene sequence: CDR1 SEHNR, CDR2 FQNEAQ (reference sequence). The DNA for the CDR3 is TGTGCCAGCAGCTATCCGTCCGGGACAGGGGGGTACGAGCAGTACTTC. Protein product: CASSYPSGTGGYEQYF. Looking up the rest from reference TRBV7-9 and TRBJ2-7 gives the full variable domain: DTGVSQNPRHKITKRGQNVTFRCDPISEHNRLYWYRQTLGQGPEFLTYFQNEAQLEKSRLLSDRFSAERPKGSFSTLEIQRTEQGDSAMYLCASSYPSGTGGYEQYFGPGTRLTVT.

This clonotype was counted only a few times. The chain is built from TRBV6-1 and TRBJ1-5; D not certain. The germline CDR1 and CDR2 sequences are MNHNS and SASEGT. CDR3 length: 13 amino acids. V was trimmed by 1 base and J by 5 bases, leaving 6 bases between them. The CDR3 spells CASSEGLDQPQHF. The CDR3 DNA follows: TGTGCCAGCAGTGAAGGCTTGGATCAGCCCCAGCATTTT.

The chain recombines TRBV4-2 with TRBJ1-1, with D unresolved. Trimming took 0 bases from V and 1 from J, leaving 15 bases between them. The CDR3 is made up of 17 amino acids. Germline V CDR1 and CDR2: LGHNA, YNFKEQ. CDR3 residues: CASSQDYMGFGNTEAFF. In DNA form, the CDR3 reads TGTGCCAGCAGCCAAGATTATATGGGGTTCGGGAACACTGAAGCTTTCTTT.

The chain has TRBV5-1 and TRBJ2-5; 13 nucleotides line up with TRBD2. From germline, CDR1 is SGHRS and CDR2 YFSETQ. Germline trimming cut 0 bases from V and 5 bases from J; bases unmatched to any gene: 4. CDR3 length: 16 residues. In DNA form, the CDR3 reads TGCGCCAGCAGCTTGGTTGCGACTAGCGGGGGGGAGACCCAGTACTTC. Its translation is CASSLVATSGGETQYF.

This clonotype was found a few times. V gene TRBV4-2 combines with J gene TRBJ1-2; the match to TRBD1 covers 9 bases. CDR3 size: 17 residues. V trimming: 3 bases; J trimming: 0 bases; junction bases outside the gene matches: 8. Germline V lookup: CDR1 LGHNA, CDR2 YNFKEQ. CDR3: CASSQFRGQGANYGYTF. In DNA, the CDR3 is TGTGCCAGCAGCCAGTTTCGGGGACAGGGAGCTAACTATGGCTACACCTTC.

The gene calls are TRBV7-2 and TRBJ2-3; 10 positions agree with TRBD2. V was clipped by 5 bases and J by 2 bases; unmatched bases: 13. CDR1 and CDR2 (germline): SGHTA, FQGNSA. This CDR3 spans 18 amino acids. The CDR3 nucleotides are TGTGCCAGCAGCCGCGCTGCAGTAGCGGGGGGCCCCACAGATACGCAGTATTTT. Translated: CASSRAAVAGGPTDTQYF.

This clonotype was counted only a few times. A much larger clone lies a single base off, so this may be a read error. This sequence joins TRBV3-1 and TRBJ2-1; perhaps TRBD2 as D (6 bases). V gave up 6 bases and J gave up 2 bases, with 14 bases separating them. The CDR3 is 15 amino acids. Germline V CDR1 and CDR2: LGHDT, YNNKEL (reference sequence). CDR3 bases: TGTGCCAGCAGTCCGAGACGGGGGACCTACAATGAGCAGTTCTTC. Protein: CASSPRRGTYNEQFF.

In the case of this clonotype: The junction departs from the called germline gene at one end, perhaps through a read error. V and J are TRBV15 and TRBJ1-2; D unclear. This CDR3 comprises 14 residues. CDR1 and CDR2 (germline): LNHNV, YYDKDF (reference sequence). CDR3 DNA sequence: TGTGCCACCAGCAGAGGTGGGGAGTACTATGGCTGCACCTTC. Encoded protein: CATSRGGEYYGCTF.

This clonotype was observed a few times. V gene TRBV6-2 or TRBV6-3 combines with J gene TRBJ2-3; 7 nucleotides line up with TRBD1. The CDR3 is 15 residues long. CDR1 is MNHEY and CDR2 is SVGEGT in the germline V gene. After removal of 4 bases from V and 4 bases from J, the junction contained 8 bases not matched to a gene. In DNA form, the CDR3 reads TGTGCCAGCAGTTCGACGACAGGGTGGGCAGATACGCAGTATTTT. Translating it yields CASSSTTGWADTQYF.

CDR3 region: CASSVHSGGAANEQFF. CDR3 sequence (DNA): TGTGCCAGCAGTGTCCATAGTGGGGGGGCCGCGAATGAGCAGTTCTTC. This chain links TRBV27 with TRBJ2-1; tentatively, D is TRBD2 (7 bases). Deletions cut 5 bases from V and 7 bases from J, with 21 bases between. The CDR3 runs to 16 residues. Germline CDR1 MNHEY, CDR2 SMNVEV (reference sequence).

This clonotype has only a few counts. Given the absence of the conserved phenylalanine or tryptophan at the CDR3 end, a read error is likely. This chain joins TRBV7-2 and TRBJ2-4; D possibly corresponds to TRBD1 (5 bases). The assigned J gene may be wrong: the sequence end matches TRBJ2-7 better. This CDR3 has 15 residues. Germline values: CDR1 SGHTA, CDR2 FQGNSA. Written as DNA, the CDR3 is TGTGCCAGCAGCTTAGACACAGGCCACCCCTACGAGCAGTACCTC. Protein product: CASSLDTGHPYEQYL.

The CDR3 DNA reads TGTGCCAGCACCCGACAGACGAACACCGGGGAGCTGTTTTTT. Its protein is CASTRQTNTGELFF. The rearrangement links TRBV11-2 to TRBJ2-2; TRBD1 might be the D (5 bases). The CDR3 has 14 amino acids. Deletions cut 7 bases from V and 0 bases from J, with 9 bases between. The germline CDR1 and CDR2 sequences are SGHAT and FQNNGV.

The V gene is TRBV9, the J gene TRBJ1-2, with TRBD1 matching 8 bases. This CDR3 contains 14 residues. CDR1 and CDR2 from the germline V gene are SGDLS and YYNGEE. V trimming: 0 bases; J trimming: 5 bases; junction bases outside the gene matches: 3. The DNA of the CDR3 is TGTGCCAGCAGCGTAGCGGACAGGGTTTATGGCTACACCTTC. It translates to CASSVADRVYGYTF. The variable domain in full, with the rest retrieved from reference TRBV9 and TRBJ1-2, is DSGVTQTPKHLITATGQRVTLRCSPRSGDLSVYWYQQSLDQGLQFLIQYYNGEERAKGNILERFSAQQFPDLHSELNLSSLELGDSALYFCASSVADRVYGYTFGSGTRLTVV.

V is TRBV20-1 and J is TRBJ1-5, with D unclear. In germline, CDR1 is DFQATT, CDR2 SNEGSKA (reference sequence). This CDR3 has 14 amino acids. V gave up 4 bases and J gave up 2 bases, with 12 bases separating them. The CDR3 protein is CSATGGGGNQPQHF. CDR3 coding DNA: TGCAGTGCTACGGGAGGTGGCGGCAATCAGCCCCAGCATTTT.

The chain recombines TRBV7-6 with TRBJ1-4; no clear D gene. The V end lost 6 bases, the J end lost 4 bases, and 15 bases lay between the germline ends. This CDR3 spans 15 amino acids. The germline gives CDR1 SGHVS, CDR2 FNYEAQ. CDR3 region: CASRRSGVLNEKLFF. The CDR3 DNA is TGTGCCAGCAGAAGGTCGGGAGTCCTTAATGAAAAACTGTTTTTT.

The chain employs TRBV5-6 and TRBJ1-2; maybe TRBD1 (6 bases). The V end lost 7 bases, the J end lost 6 bases, and 25 bases lay between the germline ends. The germline V gene has CDR1 SGHDT and CDR2 YYEEEE. This CDR3 spans 16 amino acids. The CDR3 DNA sequence: TGTGCCAGCTACCTACACAGGGTATTTGGGGAGCATGGCTACACCTTC. This gives the protein CASYLHRVFGEHGYTF.

This clonotype was observed a handful of times. This chain joins TRBV4-2 and TRBJ2-1, with a weak D call TRBD2 (6 bases). Matching the DNA end better, TRBJ2-7 makes the J call doubtful. The CDR3 is 17 residues long. Germline V gene sequence: CDR1 LGHNA, CDR2 YNFKEQ. CDR3 loop: CASSQTANSGATYEQYF. DNA for the CDR3: TGTGCCAGCAGCCAAACCGCCAATAGCGGTGCAACCTACGAGCAGTACTTC.

In its sample, this clonotype was seen a few times. The chain carries TRBV12-3 or TRBV12-4 and TRBJ2-1; no definite D call. The CDR3 is 17 amino acids. The V end was cut by 1 base, the J end by 2 bases, with 15 bases between. CDR3 sequence reads: CASSLVFTPIPYNEQFF. CDR3 in DNA: TGTGCCAGCAGTTTAGTGTTCACCCCGATTCCCTACAATGAGCAGTTCTTC.

This clonotype was seen at least ten times. The V call is TRBV6-5, the J call TRBJ1-2; the D is unclear. This CDR3 has 14 residues. The V and J ends lost 0 bases and 7 bases respectively, with 12 bases between them. Germline V gene lookup returns CDR1 MNHEY and CDR2 SVGAGI. The CDR3 sequence: CASSYSSQPSGYTF. CDR3 DNA: TGTGCCAGCAGTTACTCGAGCCAGCCAAGTGGCTACACCTTC.

This clonotype was seen more than once but under ten times. The chain recombines TRBV12-3 or TRBV12-4 with TRBJ1-4; weak D call: TRBD1 (5 bases). The CDR3 has 19 amino acids. The V and J ends lost 6 bases and 0 bases respectively, with 23 bases between them. CDR3 coding DNA: TGTGCCAGCAGCTGGGGGAACAGATTCATAGATGCAACTAATGAAAAACTGTTTTTT. This gives the protein CASSWGNRFIDATNEKLFF.

This clonotype came up once. The CDR3 region has the DNA TGTGCCAGCAGCCCACGTCTGAGCGGGGGGGCCTTTCCCTACGAGCAGTACTTC. It translates to CASSPRLSGGAFPYEQYF. This chain uses TRBV13 with TRBJ2-7, with 10 bases matching TRBD2. The CDR3 length is 18 residues. The germline V gene has CDR1 PRHDT and CDR2 FYEKMQ (reference sequence). Trimming took 5 bases from V and 2 from J; bases not matched to a gene: 15.

The V and J genes are TRBV21-1 and TRBJ2-5; the table's D gene call, TRBD1, was not cross checked with the DNA. TRBV21-1 is a known pseudogene. CDR3 length equals 21 residues. CDR3 coding DNA: TGTGCCAGCAGAAATTATACGAGGGAATCAGGGGCCGGGGGAGGTTGGGAGACCCAGTACTTC. Protein product: CASRNYTRESGAGGGWETQYF.